This is a list of T cell receptor beta chains from one sample in a study of cytomegalovirus exposure and HLA in healthy donors. Repertoires were generated with immunoSEQ multiplex PCR, while TCRdb's copy carries only in-frame clones and drops some. The sample shows roughly 120,000 clones, more than 70% of them seen only once. Sequenced sample: PBMCs. These receptors all stem from a man younger than 35 in good health and CMV-seronegative. CDR3s include the opening cysteine and the closing phenylalanine or tryptophan. The D gene is left open where the match is weak. The listing skips clone size in some rows; elsewhere it reads once, few, many or a size class.

D	V	J	size	CDR3	DNA
TRBD1	TRBV6-5	TRBJ2-2	NA	CASSVGTGNTGELFF	TGTGCCAGCAGTGTCGGGACAGGGAACACCGGGGAGCTGTTTTTT
NA	TRBV6-5	TRBJ2-4	NA	CASRGWGGTENIQYF	TGTGCCAGCAGAGGGTGGGGCGGTACGGAAAACATTCAGTACTTC
NA	TRBV4-2	TRBJ1-3	few	CASSPSTGTGNTIYF	TGTGCCAGCAGCCCATCAACAGGAACGGGAAACACCATATATTTT
NA	TRBV2	TRBJ1-5	NA	CASSDGAAQPQHF	TGTGCCAGCAGTGATGGGGCCGCTCAGCCCCAGCATTTT
TRBD1	TRBV29-1	TRBJ1-1	NA	CSVRRDRGSEAFF	TGCAGCGTTCGCCGGGACAGGGGAAGTGAAGCTTTCTTT
NA	TRBV28	TRBJ1-2	NA	CASSFPDRSNYGYTF	TGTGCCAGCAGTTTTCCGGACAGATCCAACTATGGCTACACCTTC
TRBD1	TRBV30	TRBJ2-2	NA	CAWTPPPDREWRTGELFF	TGTGCCTGGACCCCTCCCCCTGACAGGGAATGGAGGACCGGGGAGCTGTTTTTT
TRBD1	TRBV5-4	TRBJ2-3	NA	CASSVQGADTQYF	TGTGCCAGCAGCGTACAGGGGGCAGATACGCAGTATTTT
TRBD2	TRBV5-1	TRBJ2-5	NA	CASSVEAAGQETQYF	TGCGCCAGCAGCGTGGAGGCAGCGGGGCAAGAGACCCAGTACTTC
NA	TRBV6-1	TRBJ1-3	NA	CASSESQQVHSGNTIYF	TGTGCCAGCAGTGAATCGCAACAGGTCCACTCTGGAAACACCATATATTTT
TRBD2	TRBV15	TRBJ2-7	once	CATSHGTSGYEQYF	TGTGCCACCAGTCACGGGACTAGCGGCTACGAGCAGTACTTC
NA	TRBV2	TRBJ1-1	medium-sized	CASSVANTEAFF	TGTGCCAGCAGTGTGGCAAACACTGAAGCTTTCTTT
TRBD1	TRBV6-5	TRBJ2-7	NA	CASSYGTGIYEQYF	TGTGCCAGCAGTTACGGGACAGGGATCTACGAGCAGTACTTC
TRBD1	TRBV29-1	TRBJ2-1	NA	CSSDGTGFNNEQFF	TGCAGCTCTGACGGGACAGGATTTAACAATGAGCAGTTCTTC
NA	TRBV5-1	TRBJ1-4	NA	CASSPRSPTDSTNEKLFF	TGCGCCAGCAGCCCCCGGTCCCCCACAGATTCAACTAATGAAAAACTGTTTTTT
NA	TRBV7-9	TRBJ1-5	NA	CASSRGGSNQPQHF	TGTGCCAGCAGCCGCGGGGGAAGCAATCAGCCCCAGCATTTT
NA	TRBV5-5	TRBJ1-6	NA	CASSPSMSSYNSPLHF	TGTGCCAGCAGCCCCTCGATGAGCTCCTATAATTCACCCCTCCACTTT
TRBD2	TRBV9	TRBJ2-7	NA	CASSVGGSGGPYEQYF	TGTGCCAGCAGCGTAGGGGGTAGCGGGGGCCCCTACGAGCAGTACTTC
TRBD2	TRBV9	TRBJ2-3	NA	CASSAQLAGASDTQYF	TGTGCCAGCAGCGCCCAACTAGCGGGAGCTTCAGATACGCAGTATTTT
TRBD2	TRBV6-5	TRBJ2-7	few	CASSRGASGVQYF	TGTGCCAGCAGTAGGGGAGCTAGCGGGGTTCAGTACTTC
NA	TRBV2	TRBJ1-5	few	CASSDPGVINQPQHF	TGTGCCAGCAGTGATCCAGGGGTTATCAATCAGCCCCAGCATTTT
TRBD1	TRBV5-1	TRBJ1-2	NA	CASSLAGTDNYGYTF	TGCGCCAGCAGCTTGGCCGGGACAGATAACTATGGCTACACCTTC
NA	TRBV4-1	TRBJ1-2	NA	CASSPRLGLYAGYTF	TGCGCCAGCAGCCCCCGATTGGGCCTCTATGCTGGCTACACCTTC
NA	TRBV6-5	TRBJ1-6	few	CASSPLANSPLHF	TGTGCCAGCAGCCCCCTGGCCAATTCACCCCTCCACTTT
TRBD1	TRBV27	TRBJ1-1	NA	CASSLGQGRMNTEAFF	TGTGCCAGCAGTTTGGGACAGGGAAGGATGAACACTGAAGCTTTCTTT